Listed below are T cell receptor beta chains from one sample, sequenced in a study of control samples from healthy donors and cancer patients. Here immunoSEQ multiplex PCR was the method, and the copy in TCRdb shows in-frame clones only, minus some. The sample records under 65,000 clones, more than 85% being singletons. Sequenced material: PBMCs. The receptors originated from a young man with colorectal cancer. Both conserved end residues are trimmed from each CDR3.

TRBV7-2,ASTSLAGVYNEQF
TRBV30,AWSGGGGSKTQY
TRBV6-6,ASRYTSEEWGEQF
TRBV27,ASSLDRQSGYT
TRBV7-2,ASSPRTGDYGYT
TRBV11-2,ASSEMDYGYT
TRBV7-8,ASSSPEGTWAEQY
TRBV5-1,ASSLEGVGTDTQY
TRBV4-3,ASSPQMGENTEAF
TRBV11-2,ASSHYRVRLEEKLF
TRBV18,ASSPRAGTGEGGGYT
TRBV6-5,ASKGTGGTEAF
TRBV10-2,ASKGRTGGGYNEQF
TRBV7-2,ASSLMKTQSGLT
TRBV5-4,ASSITGATNEKLF
TRBV10-2,ASSPPNTEAF
TRBV7-6,ASSLGGARSDTQY
TRBV6-5,ASSNQGGGYT
TRBV5-8,ASSLATGTGNSPLH
TRBV7-6,ASSPGSGVDTETQY
TRBV14,ASSQGGAGTYNEQF
TRBV6-5,ATARGSGELF
TRBV19,ASSNRAGWDTGELF
TRBV24-1,ATTGSNQPQH
TRBV10-3,AINPGQGAGTEAF
TRBV24-1,ATSATSWYRGNEQF
TRBV9,ARGVGLISGNTIY
TRBV2,ASRNRGNQHNEQF
TRBV6-2/TRBV6-3,ASSYSGEAGQDNEQF
TRBV30,AWSPDTLNTEAF
TRBV19,ASSIGGVGPGTYGYT
TRBV27,ASSLQAGNTIY
TRBV19,ASSARPNSGNTIY
TRBV5-1,ASSLGQGAMTEAF
TRBV19,ASSMGVSSGNTIY
TRBV6-5,ASSYSGDNSPLH
TRBV5-4,ASSPESSYGYT